This T cell receptor beta chain was retrieved from a study of identical twins. Study-level results: Excess sharing by twins proved weaker in beta out-of-frame sequences. It was out-of-frame TCR alpha sharing in monozygotic twins that models underestimated.

Unique molecular identifiers were present on cDNA, and template switching added a universal primer site. One entry per CDR3 protein results from TCRdb running MiXCR on the 5' RACE reads. The table has approximately 890,000 distinct CDR3 sequences, 12% seen once. All donors were healthy, and all were Caucasian. This clonotype was recorded a few times. Antigen specificity is unknown. Germline V gives CDR1 DFQATT, CDR2 SNEGSKA (reference sequence). V dropped 5 bases and J dropped 7; count of bases not matched to a gene: 9. The length of the CDR3 is 14 residues. The sample was also reused in another study, on yellow fever vaccine responses in identical twins.

V usage is TRBV20-1 and J usage is TRBJ2-2, with 8 bases fitting TRBD1. The sequence was obtained from a woman between 18 and 29 years old in good health. The sample comprised PBMCs. The CDR3 region is CSAGKDRVGGELFF. CDR3 in DNA: TGCAGTGCTGGGAAGGACAGGGTCGGCGGGGAGCTGTTTTTT.